This TCR beta chain derives from a study of T cells in Graves' hyperthyroidism and ophthalmopathy. The source material, RNA transcripts, was used to amplify TCR beta CDR3 regions. A set of HTBI primers served as the primers for a first-round RT-PCR of the TCR CDR3. TCRdb re-analysed the multiplex PCR reads in MiXCR, keeping a single row per CDR3 protein. The sample shows fewer than 400,000 distinct CDR3 sequences, roughly 25% of them seen only once. This clonotype has a handful of counts. The germline V and J ends were trimmed by 6 bases and 0 bases, with 23 bases remaining between them. This CDR3 comprises 18 residues. Germline V gene data show CDR1 as MDHEN and CDR2 as SYDVKM.

The chain recombines TRBV28 with TRBJ1-1, with D unclear. Sequenced input: blood. This receptor was identified in a man over 45 with Graves' hyperthyroidism. The CDR3 loop reads CASSPLSMLGSLNTEAFF. CDR3 DNA sequence: TGTGCCAGCAGCCCTCTAAGTATGCTTGGGAGTTTGAACACTGAAGCTTTCTTT.